The TCR beta chain under discussion was sequenced for a study of T cells after yellow fever vaccination. CDR3 size: 15 residues. V lost 2 bases and J lost 3; bases outside the gene matches: 7. CDR1 SGHAT and CDR2 FQDESV come from the germline V gene (reference sequence). Study-wide results and caveats: Contamination by abundant bulk-population clonotypes could be present in FACS-sorted repertoires.

A process of 5'RACE template switching, which added a universal primer site and UMIs, was used to make TCR cDNA. TCRdb analysed the 5' RACE reads with MiXCR anew, one entry per CDR3 protein. The sample lists hundreds of thousands of distinct CDR3 sequences, about 17% occurring once. Comments on this clonotype: The antigen is undetermined.

The sequencing here drew on PBMCs, taken before the yellow fever booster vaccination. This receptor was obtained from a man younger than 35 who received the YFV17D yellow fever vaccine. This chain joins TRBV11-1 and TRBJ2-7; 7 bases are a match to TRBD1. The CDR3 region is CASSLYGTDHYEQYV. The CDR3, as DNA: TGTGCCAGCAGCTTATACGGGACAGATCACTACGAGCAGTACGTC.